Below are 19 T cell receptor beta chains sequenced from a single sample in a study of blood T cell repertoires in COVID-19. Produced via immunoSEQ multiplex PCR; TCRdb's table is partial and in-frame only. The table lists roughly 120,000 clones, over 65% of them singletons. The sequencing sample was made of peripheral blood. The receptor set was obtained from a woman older than 75 with acute or convalescent COVID-19.

The gene calls are TRBV7-2 and TRBJ1-4; TRBD1 matches 7 bases. This CDR3 is built from 15 residues. Germline V gene lookup returns CDR1 SGHTA and CDR2 FQGNSA. The V gene end was trimmed by 6 bases and the J gene end by 1 base; junction bases not matched to a gene: 5. The CDR3 DNA follows: TGTGCCAGCAGTAGGACAGGTGGAACTAATGAAAAACTGTTTTTT. It codes for CASSRTGGTNEKLFF.

The CDR3 sequence: CASSQLLSYNSPLHF. The DNA for the CDR3 is TGCGCCAGCAGCCAACTCCTTTCCTATAATTCACCCCTCCACTTT. The chain carries TRBV4-1 and TRBJ1-6; D is uncertain. Trimming removed 2 bases at V and 1 base at J, with 6 bases between. The CDR3 loop spans 15 amino acids. The germline gives CDR1 MGHRA, CDR2 YSYEKL.

The rearrangement links TRBV14 to TRBJ2-5; TRBD2 aligns across 10 bases. CDR1 is SGHDN and CDR2 is FVKESK in the germline V gene. The CDR3 runs 15 residues. Unmatched junction bases numbered 7, after V lost 4 bases and J lost 5 bases. The CDR3 bases are TGTGCCAGCAGCCGCCGACTAGCGGGTAGGGAGACCCAGTACTTC. Translated: CASSRRLAGRETQYF.

This chain joins TRBV19 and TRBJ2-7; TRBD1 agrees at 8 bases. V lost 7 bases, J lost 5 bases, and 13 bases stayed unmatched. Germline CDR1 reads LNHDA; CDR2 reads SQIVND (reference sequence). This CDR3 spans 15 amino acids. CDR3 amino acids: CASTRDRGYGNEQYF. The CDR3 DNA reads TGTGCCAGTACCCGAGACAGGGGTTACGGGAACGAGCAGTACTTC.

This clone was observed at least ten times. The chain joins TRBV11-2 to TRBJ1-6; D uncertain. The CDR3 totals 16 residues. Per germline, CDR1 SGHAT and CDR2 FQNNGV. The V and J ends lost 5 bases and 8 bases respectively, with 19 bases between them. The DNA of the CDR3 is TGTGCCAGCAGCAGAATCTGGGCAGGATCGGATTCACCCCTCCACTTT. Its translation: CASSRIWAGSDSPLHF.

There are a few counts of this clone. V usage is TRBV7-2 and J usage is TRBJ2-7; D possibly corresponds to TRBD1 (6 bases). This CDR3 contains 14 residues. Germline assignment: CDR1 SGHTA and CDR2 FQGNSA. V was pared by 3 bases and J by 2 bases, with 11 bases between. The CDR3 region has the DNA TGTGCCAGCAGCTTTCCGGACAGAGCCTACGAGCAGTACTTC. This encodes CASSFPDRAYEQYF.

In its sample, this clone was seen a few times. This chain uses TRBV4-2 with TRBJ1-2; D is possibly TRBD1 (5 bases). This CDR3 is built from 14 residues. Trimming removed 0 bases at V and 4 bases at J, with 9 bases between. Germline V CDR1 and CDR2: LGHNA, YNFKEQ. The CDR3 protein is CASSQDLQAYGYTF. The CDR3 DNA sequence: TGTGCCAGCAGCCAAGACTTACAGGCCTATGGCTACACCTTC.

The chain joins TRBV11-2 to TRBJ1-3; D is ambiguous. This CDR3 is built from 14 residues. CDR1 is SGHAT, CDR2 FQNNGV, per germline. Trimming took off 1 base at V and 5 bases at J, with 9 bases between the two ends. In nucleotides, the CDR3 is TGTGCCAGCAGCTTAGGTATGGAGCGAAACACCATATATTTT. It specifies CASSLGMERNTIYF.

The genes are TRBV19 and TRBJ1-5; D may be TRBD1 (5 bases). The germline V gene encodes CDR1 LNHDA and CDR2 SQIVND (reference sequence). The CDR3 spans 12 residues. V lost 5 bases and J lost 11, with 13 bases in between. The CDR3 region has the DNA TGTGCCAGTAGTGTCCCCGGGGGGTCCCAGCATTTT. This codes for CASSVPGGSQHF.

The rearrangement uses TRBV29-1 and TRBJ1-1; D possibly corresponds to TRBD1 (6 bases). In germline, CDR1 is SQVTM, CDR2 ANQGSEA. The CDR3 length is 13 residues. Between the trimmed V and J ends, which lost 4 bases and 5 bases, there was a span of 14 bases. The CDR3 DNA sequence: TGCAGCGTTGCGGGGTCAGGGGCAACTGAAGCTTTCTTT. This translates into CSVAGSGATEAFF.

V is TRBV6-5 and J is TRBJ2-1; possibly TRBD1 for D (5 bases). V was clipped by 0 bases and J by 2 bases, with 8 bases between them. Per germline, CDR1 MNHEY and CDR2 SVGAGI. CDR3 length: 15 residues. The CDR3 here is CASSYSTVPYNEQFF. CDR3 bases: TGTGCCAGCAGTTACTCGACAGTTCCCTACAATGAGCAGTTCTTC.

The V and J genes are TRBV19 and TRBJ2-7; 7 positions match TRBD1. V lost 7 bases, J lost 1 base, and 10 bases stayed unmatched. The CDR3 has 15 residues. Per germline, CDR1 LNHDA and CDR2 SQIVND (reference sequence). CDR3 in amino acids: CASTFSHRGSYEQYF. The CDR3 DNA sequence: TGTGCCAGTACCTTTTCCCACAGGGGATCCTACGAGCAGTACTTC.

This clone was observed a handful of times. The chain uses TRBV4-3 and TRBJ1-2; 9 nucleotides match TRBD1. Germline lookup yields CDR1 LGHNA and CDR2 YSLEER. With 0 bases clipped from V and 6 bases from J, the junction kept 5 bases outside the gene matches. This CDR3 contains 15 residues. The CDR3 DNA is TGCGCCAGCAGCCAAGACTACAGGGGGCTAGATGGCTACACCTTC. Protein sequence: CASSQDYRGLDGYTF.

This clone was seen a handful of times. This rearrangement joins TRBV28 to TRBJ1-5, with a tentative D call TRBD1 (5 bases). Deletions cut 1 base from V and 3 bases from J, with 10 bases between. The CDR3 loop spans 15 amino acids. Germline lookup yields CDR1 MDHEN and CDR2 SYDVKM. The CDR3: CASSLSGLDNQPQHF. CDR3 DNA: TGTGCCAGCAGTTTATCAGGGTTGGACAATCAGCCCCAGCATTTT. The complete variable domain, with remaining parts taken from reference TRBV28 and TRBJ1-5, reads DVKVTQSSRYLVKRTGEKVFLECVQDMDHENMFWYRQDPGLGLRLIYFSYDVKMKEKGDIPEGYSVSREKKERFSLILESASTNQTSMYLCASSLSGLDNQPQHFGDGTRLSIL.

V and J are TRBV6-5 and TRBJ1-1; TRBD1 aligns across 7 bases. The CDR3 is 14 amino acids. CDR1 is MNHEY, CDR2 SVGAGI, per germline. The V gene end was trimmed by 4 bases and the J gene end by 4 bases; junction bases not matched to a gene: 6. CDR3 region: CASSFDRAGTEAFF. The CDR3 DNA reads TGTGCCAGCAGTTTCGACAGGGCGGGCACTGAAGCTTTCTTT.

The chain carries TRBV5-4 and TRBJ2-3; D might be TRBD2 (6 bases). With 0 bases removed from V and 3 bases from J, the gap between germline ends came to 17 bases. The CDR3 has 17 residues. Per the germline V gene, CDR1 is SGHNT and CDR2 is YYREEE (reference sequence). This CDR3 reads CASSLASASAKTDTQYF. Here the CDR3 DNA reads TGTGCCAGCAGCTTGGCTTCTGCTAGCGCGAAAACAGATACGCAGTATTTT.

The V gene is TRBV5-4, the J gene TRBJ1-2; unclear D gene. CDR3 size: 16 residues. Germline V gene sequence: CDR1 SGHNT, CDR2 YYREEE (reference sequence). V lost 3 bases to trimming and J lost 4 bases, with 19 bases between them. The CDR3 sequence: CASSWPFGTRGYGYTF. Written as DNA, the CDR3 is TGTGCCAGCAGCTGGCCGTTCGGCACCCGGGGCTATGGCTACACCTTC.

The chain uses TRBV19 and TRBJ1-5; D is possibly TRBD1 (5 bases). Deletions cut 5 bases from V and 4 bases from J, with 18 bases between. This CDR3 is 16 amino acids long. The germline CDR1 and CDR2 sequences are LNHDA and SQIVND (reference sequence). DNA of the CDR3: TGTGCCAGTAGTCTCGGGACTGGGAAGGGGAATCAGCCCCAGCATTTT. Encoded protein: CASSLGTGKGNQPQHF. The full variable domain, with the rest looked up from reference TRBV19 and TRBJ1-5, is DGGITQSPKYLFRKEGQNVTLSCEQNLNHDAMYWYRQDPGQGLRLIYYSQIVNDFQKGDIAEGYSVSREKKESFPLTVTSAQKNPTAFYLCASSLGTGKGNQPQHFGDGTRLSIL.

The chain employs TRBV10-1 and TRBJ1-1, with TRBD1 matching over 7 bases. The CDR3 runs 15 residues. Germline-derived CDR1 and CDR2 are WNHNN and SYGVQD (reference sequence). V lost 2 bases to trimming and J lost 1 base; unmatched junction nucleotides: 4. CDR3 residues: CASSEETGANTEAFF. The CDR3 DNA follows: TGCGCCAGCAGTGAGGAAACAGGGGCGAACACTGAAGCTTTCTTT.